The 13 T cell receptor beta chains below come from one sample, sequenced in a study of T cell repertoires in cytomegalovirus infection. No antigen has been identified for these receptors. One entry per CDR3 protein, called by TCRdb with MiXCR from the reads. The table has about 770,000 distinct CDR3 sequences, almost 30% seen once. The specimen comprised cultured CD8+ T cells from PBMCs, sampled from culture after CMV antigen stimulation. The receptor source for this set is a human donor in good health (CMV status not recorded). Some clones in this sample may be carry-over from other donors' samples.

In its sample, this clonotype was seen a few times. This chain uses TRBV6-2 or TRBV6-3 with TRBJ2-1; TRBD2 matches at 13 bases. Trimming cost V 3 bases and J 0 bases; bases outside gene matches: 5. Germline V CDR1 and CDR2: MNHEY, SVGEGT. CDR3 length: 18 residues. The CDR3 DNA follows: TGTGCCAGCAGTTATCCAGGGACTAGCGGGGACTCCTACAATGAGCAGTTCTTC. Encoded protein: CASSYPGTSGDSYNEQFF.

This clonotype has more than one count but fewer than ten. The V and J genes are TRBV7-9 and TRBJ2-7, with no clear D. The germline CDR1 and CDR2 sequences are SEHNR and FQNEAQ (reference sequence). The V gene lost 5 bases and the J gene lost 6 bases, with 8 bases spanning the gap. The CDR3 runs 11 residues. The CDR3 bases are TGTGCCAGCAGCGCGCTGCTCGAGCAGTACTTC. It codes for CASSALLEQYF.

The chain recombines TRBV5-6 with TRBJ2-7; possibly TRBD1 for D (6 bases). CDR3 length: 13 amino acids. With 3 bases removed from V and 7 bases from J, the gap between germline ends came to 14 bases. Germline CDR1 is SGHDT and CDR2 is YYEEEE. CDR3 DNA sequence: TGTGCCAGCAGCTGGGGCAGGGGCGAGGAGCAGTACTTC. Its protein is CASSWGRGEEQYF.

The rearrangement uses TRBV29-1 and TRBJ2-7; D ambiguous. The V end was cut by 2 bases, the J end by 7 bases, with 9 bases between. Germline assignment: CDR1 SQVTM and CDR2 ANQGSEA. The CDR3 is made up of 11 amino acids. CDR3 in DNA: TGCAGCGTTGAAACCCAGGCGGAGCAGTACGTC. It yields the protein CSVETQAEQYV.

The chain couples TRBV27 to TRBJ1-2, with a tentative D call TRBD1 (6 bases). The germline V gene encodes CDR1 MNHEY and CDR2 SMNVEV (reference sequence). V gave up 3 bases and J gave up 5 bases, with 13 bases separating them. The CDR3 length is 14 residues. As DNA, the CDR3 is TGTGCCAGCAGTTTTCGGGGAGGGGGATATGGCTACACCTTC. Its translation is CASSFRGGGYGYTF.

This clonotype was observed a handful of times. The rearrangement joins TRBV11-1 to TRBJ2-3; D call uncertain. CDR1 SGHAT and CDR2 FQDESV come from the germline V gene (reference sequence). The CDR3 sequence is 16 residues long. V was cut by 1 base and J by 0 bases, with 11 bases left in between. In DNA form, the CDR3 reads TGTGCCAGCAGCTTAGTAGTGGGTTTTAGCACAGATACGCAGTATTTT. Protein: CASSLVVGFSTDTQYF.

Worth noting for this clonotype: Just one base apart from a much larger clone, this may be a read error. The chain is built from TRBV6-2 or TRBV6-3 and TRBJ2-1, with 7 bases aligning to TRBD1. Germline V gives CDR1 MNHEY, CDR2 SVGEGT. Trimming at V came to 7 bases and at J to 0 bases, leaving 6 bases not matched to a gene. This CDR3 is 15 amino acids long. Here the CDR3 DNA reads TGTGCCAGCACCTCGACAGGGAGCTCCTACAATGAGCAGTTCTTC. Translating gives CASTSTGSSYNEQFF.

In its sample, this clonotype was seen a few times. The genes are TRBV7-8 and TRBJ1-5; 11 positions match TRBD1. This CDR3 has 17 amino acids. After removal of 0 bases from V and 5 bases from J, the junction contained 6 bases not matched to a gene. Germline lookup yields CDR1 SGHVS and CDR2 FQNEAQ. The CDR3 loop is CASSLARDRGTDQPQHF. The CDR3 region has the DNA TGTGCCAGCAGCTTAGCGCGGGACAGGGGGACGGATCAGCCCCAGCATTTT.

The genes are TRBV28 and TRBJ2-7; D is ambiguous. Germline CDR1 is MDHEN and CDR2 is SYDVKM. Trimming took off 5 bases at V and 5 bases at J, with 10 bases between the two ends. The CDR3 totals 12 residues. The CDR3, as DNA: TGTGCCAGCAGTCATGGGGTCAACGAGCAGTACGTC. Amino acid sequence: CASSHGVNEQYV.

This clonotype has only a few counts. V and J are TRBV27 and TRBJ1-1; D is possibly TRBD1 (6 bases). V was shortened by 5 bases and J by 0 bases, with 16 bases between the two germline ends. The CDR3 has 16 amino acids. Germline V gene data show CDR1 as MNHEY and CDR2 as SMNVEV (reference sequence). CDR3 in DNA: TGTGCCAGCAGTCCGTTCTCGGGACAAATGAACACTGAAGCTTTCTTT. As protein: CASSPFSGQMNTEAFF.

This clonotype occurred a few times. The gene calls are TRBV19 and TRBJ2-1; 8 bases map to TRBD1. Germline loops: CDR1 LNHDA, CDR2 SQIVND (reference sequence). The CDR3 loop spans 13 amino acids. J was trimmed by 6 bases and V by 11 bases; bases with no gene match: 9. The CDR3: CAAGPGQANEQFF. CDR3 nucleotides: TGTGCCGCTGGGCCGGGACAGGCCAATGAGCAGTTCTTC. The full variable domain, its missing parts supplied by reference TRBV19 and TRBJ2-1, is DGGITQSPKYLFRKEGQNVTLSCEQNLNHDAMYWYRQDPGQGLRLIYYSQIVNDFQKGDIAEGYSVSREKKESFPLTVTSAQKNPTAFYLCAAGPGQANEQFFGPGTRLTVL.

The chain employs TRBV4-1 and TRBJ1-1; D may be TRBD1 (6 bases). The CDR3 runs to 15 residues. With 3 bases removed from V and 3 bases from J, the gap between germline ends came to 14 bases. CDR1 MGHRA and CDR2 YSYEKL come from the germline V gene. The CDR3 coding sequence is TGCGCCAGCAGCCAGGGCAGGGGCGTGGACACTGAAGCTTTCTTT. It encodes CASSQGRGVDTEAFF.

In this sample, this clonotype turned up a few times. This chain connects TRBV7-9 to TRBJ2-1; TRBD1 agrees at 10 bases. Trimming at V came to 5 bases and at J to 8 bases, leaving 9 bases not matched to a gene. Germline-derived CDR1 and CDR2 are SEHNR and FQNEAQ (reference sequence). The CDR3 is 15 amino acids. The CDR3 DNA reads as TGTGCCAGCAGCAATAAGGGACAGGGGTTTTATGAGCAGTTCTTC. Its protein product is CASSNKGQGFYEQFF.